This T cell receptor beta chain was sequenced in a study of T cell repertoires in cytomegalovirus infection. Whole-study results and caveats: Summed frequency of shared TCR beta families picked out CMV carriers who also had the relevant HLA.

V was clipped by 3 bases and J by 2 bases, with 8 bases between them. This CDR3 spans 14 amino acids. Germline-derived CDR1 and CDR2 are LNHDA and SQIVND (reference sequence). One entry per CDR3 protein results from TCRdb running MiXCR on the reads. The data contain more than 400,000 distinct CDR3 sequences, more than 25% of them singletons. About this clonotype: What it binds is unknown.

The TCR originated in a human donor in good health (CMV status not recorded). Some clones in this sample may be carry-over from other donors' samples. This chain uses TRBV19 with TRBJ1-3; D possibly corresponds to TRBD1 (5 bases). The specimen sequenced was PBMCs. CDR3 bases: TGTGCCAGTAGTATGGGGGACGCTGGAAACACCATATATTTT. It translates to CASSMGDAGNTIYF.